This T cell receptor beta chain derives from a study of cytomegalovirus exposure and HLA in healthy donors. This clone was seen more than once but under ten times. Its antigen is unknown. V trimming: 6 bases; J trimming: 3 bases; junction bases outside the gene matches: 8. The CDR3 has 15 residues. CDR1 KGHSH and CDR2 LQKENI come from the germline V gene. Each donor was healthy, and each was a bone marrow donor. Regarding the study as a whole: The likely explanation for a cluster of highly shared sequence variants was sequencing artifact. Per published accounts, TCR beta sequences correctly predicted the HLA-A and HLA-B alleles of most subjects. An ancestry cluster, one associated with Asian ancestry, reportedly showed fewer N-insertions than the approximately 700-donor mean in a later analysis.

60 Vbeta and 13 Jbeta primers were used in PCR. Sequencing was performed with immunoSEQ multiplex PCR; in TCRdb, only in-frame clones are kept and a portion is missing. The sample holds over 90,000 clones; 76% are singletons and the top ten take approximately 10%. The sequence derives from a woman aged 18-35 years in good health and CMV-seropositive. Specimen: PBMCs. The rearrangement links TRBV18 to TRBJ1-1, with 9 bases identical to TRBD1. CDR3 sequence: CASSGATGGDTEAFF. The CDR3 DNA follows: TGTGCCAGCTCGGGAGCGACAGGGGGAGACACTGAAGCTTTCTTT.